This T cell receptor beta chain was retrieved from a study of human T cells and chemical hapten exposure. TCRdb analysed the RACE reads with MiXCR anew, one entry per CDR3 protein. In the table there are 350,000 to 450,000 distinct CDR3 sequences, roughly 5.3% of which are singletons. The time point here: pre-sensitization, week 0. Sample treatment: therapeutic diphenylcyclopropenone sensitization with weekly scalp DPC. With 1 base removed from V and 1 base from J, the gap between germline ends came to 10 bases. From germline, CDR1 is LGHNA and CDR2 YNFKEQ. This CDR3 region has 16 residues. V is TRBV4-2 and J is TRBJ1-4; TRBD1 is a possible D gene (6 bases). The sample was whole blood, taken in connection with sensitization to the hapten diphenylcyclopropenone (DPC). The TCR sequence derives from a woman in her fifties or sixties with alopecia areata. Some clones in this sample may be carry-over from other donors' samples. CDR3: CASSQGLQGTNEKLFF. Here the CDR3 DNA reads TGTGCCAGCAGCCAAGGCCTACAGGGAACTAATGAAAAACTGTTTTTT.